This section outlines one T cell receptor beta chain sequence together with its context. Its antigen is as yet unknown. The CDR3 is made up of 16 amino acids. Germline V gives CDR1 SGDLS, CDR2 YYNGEE. Germline trimming cut 4 bases from V and 5 bases from J; bases unmatched to any gene: 10. The source of the sample is a study of cytomegalovirus exposure and HLA in healthy donors. Overall study findings and caveats: The classifier, whose performance was assessed in both the original and validation cohorts, reportedly diagnosed cytomegalovirus status with high specificity and sensitivity.

Only in-frame clones appear in the TCRdb table, and some are missing; sequencing was by immunoSEQ multiplex PCR. The sample has over 85,000 clones; about 94% are singletons. This rearrangement joins TRBV9 to TRBJ1-2, with 11 bases fitting TRBD1. The specimen sequenced was PBMCs. This receptor was obtained from a woman aged 18-29 years in good health and CMV-seronegative. CDR3 DNA: TGTGCCAGCAGCTTGGACAGGGGGCGTTTTTCATATGGCTACACCTTC. It specifies CASSLDRGRFSYGYTF.